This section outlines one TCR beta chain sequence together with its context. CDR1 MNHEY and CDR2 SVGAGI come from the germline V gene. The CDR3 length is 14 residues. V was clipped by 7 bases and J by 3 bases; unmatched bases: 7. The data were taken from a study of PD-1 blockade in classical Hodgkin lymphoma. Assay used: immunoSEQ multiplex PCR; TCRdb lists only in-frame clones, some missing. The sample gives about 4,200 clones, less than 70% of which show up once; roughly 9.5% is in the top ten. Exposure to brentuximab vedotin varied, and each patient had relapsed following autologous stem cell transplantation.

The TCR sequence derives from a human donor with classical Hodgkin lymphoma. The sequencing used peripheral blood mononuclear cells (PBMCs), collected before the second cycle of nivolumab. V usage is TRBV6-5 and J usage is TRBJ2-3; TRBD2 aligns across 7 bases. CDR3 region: CASTGGRVTDTQYF. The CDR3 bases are TGTGCCAGCACCGGCGGGAGAGTAACAGATACGCAGTATTTT.